This record covers a single T cell receptor beta chain. The antigen remains undetermined. The germline V gene has CDR1 SGHVS and CDR2 FQNEAQ. CDR3 size: 17 residues. Between the trimmed V and J ends, which lost 5 bases and 7 bases, there was a span of 24 bases. The sample comes from a study of T-cell memory formation after mild COVID-19. TCRdb passed the 5' RACE reads through MiXCR, listing each CDR3 protein once. Of fewer than 350,000 distinct CDR3 sequences in the sample, more than 15% were seen once. General study results and limits: Contracting CD4+ clones sat mainly in CM and EM; CD8+ in EMRA. Pre-infection memory harbored some responding clones, suggesting cross-reactive memory joined. Clones contracting across day 15 to 85 had a balanced CD4/CD8 profile; later expanding clones leaned CD4+.

This TCR was recovered from a man in his late teens or twenties who had mild COVID-19 (a few samples of this study predate the infection). Cell type and time point are not known. The sample consisted of PBMCs or a T cell subset sorted from them (not recorded which). V is TRBV7-8 and J is TRBJ1-5; D is possibly TRBD1 (6 bases). The CDR3 nucleotides read TGTGCCAGCAGCGGACTTTATAGGGACAAAGGGTCCCAGCCCCAGCATTTT. It translates to CASSGLYRDKGSQPQHF.